This TCR beta chain is from a study of shared clonotypes between healthy human individuals. Study-wide context: Per donor, three plates held CD4 naive cells, three held CD4 memory, two held CD8 naive and one held CD8 memory.

Between the trimmed V and J ends, which lost 3 bases and 0 bases, there was a span of 9 bases. CDR1 SQVTM and CDR2 ANQGSEA come from the germline V gene. CDR3 length: 14 amino acids. Replicate PCRs run on sorted subsets employed approximately 200 ng DNA, some 33,000 T cell genomes. The data were produced by immunoSEQ multiplex PCR, yet TCRdb's version contains in-frame clones alone and is incomplete. The sample contains 1.5 million to 2.5 million clones, 85% to 95% of which appear only once. Positive CCR7 selection of CD45RO-negative cells yielded the naive CD8 cells, and terminally differentiated effector memory CD45RA+ cells were excluded. All of the donors resided in Nashville, Tennessee, and each was a Caucasian adult.

V usage is TRBV29-1 and J usage is TRBJ2-1; D gene ambiguous. This receptor was identified in a man younger than 30 in good health. Source material: naive CD8+ T cells sorted from blood. CDR3 nucleotides: TGCAGCGTTGAGTCTTCCCGCTCCTACAATGAGCAGTTCTTC. Translated: CSVESSRSYNEQFF.